These T cell receptor beta chains were read from a single sample in a study of shared clonotypes between healthy human individuals. Here immunoSEQ multiplex PCR was the method, and the copy in TCRdb shows in-frame clones only, minus some. The data hold about 230,000 clones, with under 80% observed a single time. Input material: memory CD4+ T cells sorted from blood. Receptors originate from a man aged 25 to 45 in good health. CDR3s include the opening cysteine and the closing phenylalanine or tryptophan. A D gene is named only where the DNA matches it firmly. Clone size, where shown, is once, few, many, or a class for clones that have expanded.

abundance	j_gene	d_gene	v_gene	CDR3nt	CDR3aa
NA	TRBJ2-1	TRBD2	TRBV7-8	TGTGCCAGCAGCTCCTTACTAGCGGGAGTTGACAATGAGCAGTTCTTC	CASSSLLAGVDNEQFF
NA	TRBJ2-3	NA	TRBV7-8	TGTGCCAGCAGCTTAATTGTTGGGGTATTCACAGATACGCAGTATTTT	CASSLIVGVFTDTQYF
NA	TRBJ2-1	NA	TRBV7-2	TGTGCCAGCAGCTTAGGGCCAAGTGTCGGCAACAATGAGCAGTTCTTC	CASSLGPSVGNNEQFF
once	TRBJ1-2	NA	TRBV15	TGTGCCACCAGCAGAGATAGGGGGAACTATGGCTACACCTTC	CATSRDRGNYGYTF
NA	TRBJ2-1	TRBD2	TRBV19	TGTGCCAGTAGTGACAAACAACTAGCGGGAAATTACAATGAGCAGTTCTTC	CASSDKQLAGNYNEQFF
medium-sized	TRBJ1-2	TRBD1	TRBV29-1	TGCAGCGTTGAATCAACAGGGGGTAACTATGGCTACACCTTC	CSVESTGGNYGYTF
NA	TRBJ1-2	NA	TRBV6-1	TGTGCCAGCAGTGAAGATGCAGGGTCCTATGGCTACACCTTC	CASSEDAGSYGYTF
NA	TRBJ1-1	NA	TRBV6-6	TGTGCCAGCCTGACCGGGACAAACACTGAAGCTTTCTTT	CASLTGTNTEAFF
NA	TRBJ2-3	NA	TRBV30	TGTGCCTGGAGTGTGGGAGATACGCAGTATTTT	CAWSVGDTQYF
NA	TRBJ2-7	TRBD1	TRBV14	TGTGCCAGCAGCCAAGTCTCGGGACAGGTGGTTCCCTACGAGCAGTACTTC	CASSQVSGQVVPYEQYF
NA	TRBJ2-1	TRBD1	TRBV9	TGTGCCAGCAGCGTAGAGGGGGCCTTGTCCTACAATGAGCAGTTCTTC	CASSVEGALSYNEQFF
NA	TRBJ1-1	NA	TRBV6-5	TGTGCCAGCAGTTACTCCCGTCTTCGGAACACTGAAGCTTTCTTT	CASSYSRLRNTEAFF
NA	TRBJ2-2	NA	TRBV30	TGTGCCTGGAGTGTAGTACTAGGGGGGCCCGGGGAGCTGTTTTTT	CAWSVVLGGPGELFF
many	TRBJ2-7	TRBD1	TRBV6-1	TGTGCCAGCAGGCCAGGGACAGGGTGGTACGAGCAGTACTTC	CASRPGTGWYEQYF
NA	TRBJ2-5	TRBD1	TRBV7-7	TGTGCCAGCAGCCTAGGTGGGAGACAGGGTCAAGAGACCCAGTACTTC	CASSLGGRQGQETQYF
NA	TRBJ2-1	NA	TRBV5-1	TGCGCCAGCAGCGATTTGAGCGGGCTAAGAAATTACAATGAGCAGTTCTTC	CASSDLSGLRNYNEQFF
NA	TRBJ1-2	NA	TRBV7-6	TGTGCCAGCAGCTTAGCGAAGGGCAGGAACTATGGCTACACCTTC	CASSLAKGRNYGYTF
few	TRBJ1-1	TRBD1	TRBV7-2	TGTGCCAGCAGCTTGGACAGGGATAGGGGAGCTTTCTTT	CASSLDRDRGAFF
NA	TRBJ2-7	TRBD1	TRBV6-1	TGTGCCAGCAGTGAACGAAGGGACCTGCACAGGGGCTTC	CASSERRDLHRGF
NA	TRBJ2-2	TRBD2	TRBV27	TGTGCCAGCAGTTTACAAGCGGGGCCTGGTGGCGGGGAGCTGTTTTTT	CASSLQAGPGGGELFF
NA	TRBJ2-7	NA	TRBV7-2	TGTGCCAGCAGCTTAGAACGCGTGCAGTACTTC	CASSLERVQYF
few	TRBJ2-6	NA	TRBV18	TGTGCCAGCTCACCATCTGGGGCCAACGTCCTGACTTTC	CASSPSGANVLTF
NA	TRBJ1-2	NA	TRBV11-3	TGTGCCAGCAGCCCCATGAGTGGGGGCCCCTATGGCTACACCTTC	CASSPMSGGPYGYTF
NA	TRBJ1-2	TRBD1	TRBV7-2	TGTGCCAGCAGCTCAGGGGGACGGAGGACTCCCACTAACTATGGCTACACCTTC	CASSSGGRRTPTNYGYTF
NA	TRBJ2-2	NA	TRBV9	TGTGCCAGCAGCGTAGGAAACCGGGACACCGGGGAGCTGTTTTTT	CASSVGNRDTGELFF
NA	TRBJ2-2	TRBD2	TRBV7-2	TGTGCCAGCAGCCTAAGACTAGCGGGGATCACCGGGGAGCTGTTTTTT	CASSLRLAGITGELFF
NA	TRBJ2-7	NA	TRBV10-2	TGCGCCAGCAGTGAGTCCCAACATTACGAGCAGTACTTC	CASSESQHYEQYF
NA	TRBJ2-7	TRBD2	TRBV20-1	TGCAGTGCTAGATCGGAGCTAGCGGGCTACTTC	CSARSELAGYF
once	TRBJ2-5	NA	TRBV14	TGTGCCAGCAGCCAAGTTGTGCAAGAGACCCAGTACTTC	CASSQVVQETQYF